This TCR beta chain is from a study of cytomegalovirus exposure and HLA in healthy donors. On the study more broadly: The 90 to 150 validation repertoires used the same platform as the approximately 670 first-cohort repertoires, a later analysis reported.

Study-level results: Among the CMV-associated chains, a few were confirmed in vitro as specific for CMV antigens.

Germline CDR1 and CDR2: MGHRA and YSYEKL. The V gene end was trimmed by 7 bases and the J gene end by 7 bases; junction bases not matched to a gene: 11. The CDR3 consists of 14 residues. The protocol was immunoSEQ multiplex PCR, while the TCRdb copy is restricted to in-frame clones and leaves out a portion. The sample lists 220,000 or so clones; roughly 83% were seen once. Details on this clone: Its target is not known.

This receptor was obtained from a young woman in good health and CMV-seropositive. The sample taken for sequencing was PBMCs. The chain combines TRBV4-1 with TRBJ1-2; 8 bases are shared with TRBD1. The CDR3 region is CASTEDRERGGYTF. The CDR3 DNA sequence: TGCGCCAGCACCGAGGACAGGGAGAGAGGTGGCTACACCTTC.